These 27 T cell receptor beta chains were sequenced from one sample in a study of blood T cell repertoires in COVID-19. The repertoire was sequenced with immunoSEQ multiplex PCR; TCRdb's copy has only in-frame clones and lacks some. The sample lists 200,000 to 250,000 clones, roughly 85% occurring once. Source material: PBMCs or T cells enriched from blood (not recorded which). These receptors were taken from a woman between 45 and 60 years old who had been exposed to COVID-19.

V usage is TRBV5-1 and J usage is TRBJ1-2; a possible D gene is TRBD1 (5 bases). Deletions cut 2 bases from V and 6 bases from J, with 11 bases between. This CDR3 is built from 13 residues. The germline gives CDR1 SGHRS, CDR2 YFSETQ. The CDR3 loop reads CASSLGGVDGYTF. The CDR3 region has the DNA TGCGCCAGCAGCTTAGGAGGGGTCGATGGCTACACCTTC.

The chain has TRBV5-1 and TRBJ2-6; D is possibly TRBD1 (5 bases). Trimming removed 6 bases at V and 0 bases at J, with 19 bases between. CDR1 is SGHRS, CDR2 YFSETQ, per germline. This CDR3 contains 18 residues. As DNA, the CDR3 is TGCGCCAGCACCCCACAGGTGGCCCTGAGCTCTGGGGCCAACGTCCTGACTTTC. The encoded protein is CASTPQVALSSGANVLTF.

The chain uses TRBV3-1 (or the pseudogene TRBV3-2) and TRBJ1-1, with D uncertain. This CDR3 is built from 13 residues. Germline CDR1 LGHDT, CDR2 YNNKEL (reference sequence). V lost 2 bases to trimming and J lost 5 bases, with 9 bases between them. The CDR3 bases are TGTGCCAGCAGCCAAACGGTGAGGACTGAAGCTTTCTTT. This sequence encodes CASSQTVRTEAFF.

The rearrangement uses TRBV29-1 and TRBJ1-1; D perhaps matches TRBD1 (6 bases). This CDR3 has 12 residues. The ends were cut back, 4 bases at V and 3 bases at J, with 9 bases in the middle. Per the germline V gene, CDR1 is SQVTM and CDR2 is ANQGSEA. This chain's CDR3 is CSVAQGDTEAFF. DNA of the CDR3: TGCAGCGTTGCACAGGGCGACACTGAAGCTTTCTTT.

This clone appeared a few times. The chain carries TRBV5-8 and TRBJ1-2; TRBD1 is a possible D gene (6 bases). The ends were cut back, 6 bases at V and 7 bases at J, with 22 bases in the middle. Germline-derived CDR1 and CDR2 are SGHTS and YDEGEE. This CDR3 contains 15 residues. The CDR3 region has the DNA TGTGCCAGCAACCTGAGGGGGGAGGGTCCAAGTGGCTACACCTTC. It translates to CASNLRGEGPSGYTF.

This chain uses TRBV10-3 with TRBJ1-4, with 9 positions matching TRBD1. The CDR3 runs to 15 residues. With V trimmed by 4 bases and J by 6 bases, 6 bases remained unmatched. Germline V gene sequence: CDR1 ENHRY, CDR2 SYGVKD. For the CDR3, the DNA is TGTGCCATCAGTGCCGGGACAGGGCTATATGAAAAACTGTTTTTT. Residues: CAISAGTGLYEKLFF.

CDR3 amino acids: CASSLNSGGLNNEQFF. The DNA for the CDR3 is TGTGCCAGCAGCTTAAATAGCGGGGGGCTTAACAATGAGCAGTTCTTC. The rearrangement uses TRBV7-6 and TRBJ2-1; TRBD2 agrees at 10 bases. This CDR3 spans 16 amino acids. The trim removed 2 bases at V and 5 bases at J, leaving 6 bases unmatched. Germline CDR1 reads SGHVS; CDR2 reads FNYEAQ.

The chain joins TRBV15 to TRBJ2-7, with D tentatively TRBD1 (6 bases). V lost 1 base and J 4 bases, leaving 11 bases between the germline ends. There are 14 residues in the CDR3. The germline gives CDR1 LNHNV, CDR2 YYDKDF (reference sequence). For the CDR3, the DNA is TGTGCCACCAGCAGAGCCCAGGGGATTTACGAGCAGTACTTC. It yields the protein CATSRAQGIYEQYF.

The CDR3: CASRGRVDEQYF. For the CDR3, the DNA is TGTGCCAGCAGGGGCAGGGTGGACGAGCAGTACTTC. The chain links TRBV2 to TRBJ2-7, with TRBD1 as a possible D gene (5 bases). The germline V gene encodes CDR1 SNHLY and CDR2 FYNNEI. The CDR3 is made up of 12 amino acids. V was pared by 6 bases and J by 5 bases, with 11 bases between.

The chain is built from TRBV6-5 and TRBJ1-2; D is uncertain. The CDR3 loop spans 14 amino acids. CDR1 is MNHEY and CDR2 is SVGAGI in the germline V gene. The V and J ends lost 5 bases and 1 base respectively, with 11 bases between them. The CDR3 sequence: CASSTALNNYGYTF. CDR3 coding DNA: TGTGCCAGCAGTACAGCCCTAAATAACTATGGCTACACCTTC.

The V gene is TRBV19, the J gene TRBJ1-1; D may be TRBD1 (5 bases). Looked up from germline, CDR1 is LNHDA and CDR2 is SQIVND (reference sequence). Trimming took off 8 bases at V and 1 base at J, with 11 bases between the two ends. The CDR3 totals 13 residues. The CDR3 spells CASARGSNTEAFF. The CDR3 DNA reads TGTGCCAGTGCGCGGGGGTCGAACACTGAAGCTTTCTTT.

In this sample, this clone turned up a few times. V gene TRBV28 combines with J gene TRBJ1-2; TRBD1 might be the D (6 bases). This CDR3 has 13 residues. Looked up from germline, CDR1 is MDHEN and CDR2 is SYDVKM. V was pared by 6 bases and J by 8 bases, with 16 bases between. The CDR3 spells CASSSGGAKGYTF. The CDR3 coding sequence is TGTGCCAGCAGCTCGGGGGGCGCGAAAGGCTACACCTTC.

The rearrangement links TRBV10-2 to TRBJ2-3; D is possibly TRBD2 (6 bases). Trimming left V 5 bases short and J 8 bases short, with 20 bases between. Germline V lookup: CDR1 WSHSY, CDR2 SAAADI. This CDR3 comprises 15 residues. This chain's CDR3 is CASSLRDLGQGTQYF. For the CDR3, the DNA is TGCGCCAGCAGTCTCCGGGACTTAGGACAAGGTACGCAGTATTTT.

This chain uses TRBV19 with TRBJ1-5, with D possibly being TRBD1 (6 bases). The length of the CDR3 is 14 residues. Trimming cost V 9 bases and J 0 bases, with 12 bases left between them. Germline assignment: CDR1 LNHDA and CDR2 SQIVND (reference sequence). Here the CDR3 reads CASRGRSSNQPQHF. DNA for the CDR3: TGTGCCAGCAGGGGACGGAGTAGCAATCAGCCCCAGCATTTT.

The rearrangement links TRBV6-1 to TRBJ1-2; D gene unclear. The CDR3 runs 14 residues. The germline gives CDR1 MNHNS, CDR2 SASEGT. V lost 2 bases to trimming and J lost 5 bases, with 12 bases between them. CDR3 DNA sequence: TGTGCCAGCAGTGAATCCACCCGAGGGTATGGCTACACCTTC. Encoded protein: CASSESTRGYGYTF.

The CDR3 region is CASSPVLRSSSYNEQFF. CDR3 in DNA: TGTGCCAGCTCACCAGTTTTGCGCTCGAGCTCCTACAATGAGCAGTTCTTC. This chain connects TRBV18 to TRBJ2-1; D gene ambiguous. The CDR3 is 17 residues long. V dropped 2 bases and J dropped 0 bases, with 14 bases sitting between them. Germline CDR1 reads KGHSH; CDR2 reads LQKENI.

The CDR3 region has the DNA TGTGCCAGCAGCCAAGAAGGGGCTGAAGCTTTCTTT. As protein: CASSQEGAEAFF. The rearrangement links TRBV14 to TRBJ1-1; a possible D gene is TRBD1 (5 bases). The V gene's germline CDR1 is SGHDN and CDR2 FVKESK. The CDR3 contains 12 residues. Trimming shortened V by 0 bases and J by 6 bases, and 5 bases separated the two germline ends.

V and J are TRBV7-9 and TRBJ1-4, with D hard to call. The CDR3 contains 12 residues. V lost 5 bases and J 4 bases, leaving 5 bases between the germline ends. The germline V gene encodes CDR1 SEHNR and CDR2 FQNEAQ (reference sequence). CDR3 in DNA: TGTGCCAGCAGCCCACTTAATGAAAAACTGTTTTTT. Translated, it gives CASSPLNEKLFF.

This sequence joins TRBV28 and TRBJ1-6, with D unclear. CDR1 is MDHEN, CDR2 SYDVKM, per germline. The CDR3 totals 14 residues. V was trimmed by 7 bases and J by 5 bases, leaving 12 bases between them. In nucleotides, the CDR3 is TGTGCCAGCACCCCTTCACAAGATAATTCACCCCTCCACTTT. It is translated as CASTPSQDNSPLHF.

The chain recombines TRBV6-2 or TRBV6-3 with TRBJ1-4; TRBD1 matches at 8 bases. The CDR3 loop spans 14 amino acids. Per germline, CDR1 MNHEY and CDR2 SVGEGT. The V and J ends lost 6 bases and 6 bases, in that order; junction bases with no gene match: 6. The CDR3 DNA is TGTGCCAGCAGCCGGGACAGGCTCGATGAAAAACTGTTTTTT. It yields the protein CASSRDRLDEKLFF.

As to this clone: Other DNA sequences in this specimen translate into the identical CDR3. The chain combines TRBV12-3 or TRBV12-4 with TRBJ1-1; D is possibly TRBD1 (5 bases). This CDR3 spans 13 amino acids. V lost 5 bases, J lost 0 bases, and 7 bases lay in between. For the CDR3, the DNA is TGTGCCAGCAGTCGGGGGGTGAACACTGAAGCTTTCTTT. Residues: CASSRGVNTEAFF.

This clone was seen only a few times. J is TRBJ1-3 and V is TRBV19, with D unclear. Per the germline V gene, CDR1 is LNHDA and CDR2 is SQIVND (reference sequence). The CDR3 totals 16 residues. V was trimmed by 6 bases and J by 3 bases, leaving 18 bases between them. In DNA form, the CDR3 reads TGTGCCAGTAGGCGGACTCCTGATCTAGGTGGAAACACCATATATTTT. It encodes CASRRTPDLGGNTIYF.

This rearrangement joins TRBV28 to TRBJ1-2; TRBD1 is a possible D gene (5 bases). Germline V gene lookup returns CDR1 MDHEN and CDR2 SYDVKM. Trimming cost V 6 bases and J 4 bases, with 9 bases left between them. The CDR3 loop spans 12 amino acids. The CDR3 region is CASSWGGYGYTF. The CDR3 DNA reads as TGTGCCAGCAGCTGGGGGGGCTATGGCTACACCTTC.

The CDR3 loop is CASSGPGLWSGNEQFF. Written as DNA, the CDR3 is TGTGCCAGCAGCGGACCGGGACTGTGGAGTGGAAATGAGCAGTTCTTC. The chain carries TRBV7-2 and TRBJ2-1; D is perhaps TRBD2 (6 bases). This CDR3 spans 16 amino acids. Germline CDR1 and CDR2: SGHTA and FQGNSA. V was trimmed by 5 bases and J by 7 bases, leaving 21 bases between them.

The chain joins TRBV27 to TRBJ2-1; the match to TRBD2 covers 8 bases. The germline CDR1 and CDR2 sequences are MNHEY and SMNVEV (reference sequence). This CDR3 region has 16 residues. V shed 1 base, J shed 5 bases, and the junction held 7 bases outside the gene matches. The CDR3 nucleotides read TGTGCCAGCAGTTTATGGGCGGGGGGTCTTCACAATGAGCAGTTCTTC. Its protein is CASSLWAGGLHNEQFF.

Only a few counts were recorded for this clone. The chain employs TRBV21-1 and TRBJ1-6. TRBV21-1 represents a pseudogene. The CDR3 covers 21 residues. The CDR3 DNA reads as TGTGCCAGCAGCACGCAGACTTTATCCAGTCTAGAATCAGAGAGGGATCCACCCCTCCACTTT. Protein sequence: CASSTQTLSSLESERDPPLHF.

The CDR3 reads CASSLAGRFTGELFF. CDR3 sequence (DNA): TGTGCCAGCAGCTTAGCGGGGAGATTCACCGGGGAGCTGTTTTTT. V usage is TRBV11-1 and J usage is TRBJ2-2; possible D gene TRBD2, 5 bases. The germline gives CDR1 SGHAT, CDR2 FQDESV (reference sequence). This CDR3 is built from 15 residues. Trimming stripped 0 bases from V and 4 bases from J, with 9 bases between.